This TCR beta chain was captured by sequencing in a study of type 1 regulatory T cells. The overall study: This in vitro CD4 product, T-allo10, is enriched for Tr1 cells and alloantigen-specific.

This clonotype was seen repeatedly, ten times or more. TCRdb re-called the reads with MiXCR, one entry per CDR3 protein. Among approximately 19,000 distinct CDR3 sequences listed, about 9.4% were seen once. Per the germline V gene, CDR1 is SQVTM and CDR2 is ANQGSEA. This CDR3 comprises 13 residues. Trimming removed 7 bases from V and 1 base from J, with 11 bases in between. The sample consisted of CD4+ T cells, either the whole sample or a sorted fraction (not recorded which). The rearrangement uses TRBV29-1 and TRBJ1-5; D call uncertain. This clonotype originated in a human donor in good health. Here the CDR3 DNA reads TGCAGCGCAGGACTTGGGAGCAATCAGCCCCAGCATTTT. It translates to CSAGLGSNQPQHF.